Below, 9 T cell receptor beta chains from the same sample are listed, as sequenced in a study of T cell responses to AZD1222 COVID-19 vaccine. The table came from immunoSEQ multiplex PCR; TCRdb's copy has only in-frame clones and leaves some out. The repertoire holds more than 130,000 clones, with about nine tenths as singletons. Sample: peripheral blood, taken on day 0 of AZD1222 vaccination. These TCRs come from an adult in good health.

The chain recombines TRBV30 with TRBJ2-1; D may be TRBD2 (6 bases). The germline V gene has CDR1 GTSNPN and CDR2 SVGIG (reference sequence). CDR3 length: 14 amino acids. V was pared by 1 base and J by 3 bases, with 10 bases between. CDR3 DNA sequence: TGTGCCTGGAGTGGGGGGGTCCTCTACAATGAGCAGTTCTTC. Residues: CAWSGGVLYNEQFF.

Written as DNA, the CDR3 is TGTGCCAGCAGCTTACAGGGGGCCGAAGATGAAAAACTGTTTTTT. The encoded protein is CASSLQGAEDEKLFF. The chain uses TRBV7-9 and TRBJ1-4; 8 positions match TRBD1. With V trimmed by 2 bases and J by 6 bases, 5 bases remained unmatched. The CDR3 has 15 amino acids. CDR1 SEHNR and CDR2 FQNEAQ come from the germline V gene (reference sequence).

J is TRBJ1-2 and V is TRBV7-2; 9 nucleotides align to TRBD1. Losses at the gene ends were 3 bases for V and 0 bases for J; bases not matched to a gene: 2. This CDR3 has 15 amino acids. From germline, CDR1 is SGHTA and CDR2 FQGNSA. The CDR3 sequence: CASSLGTGTNYGYTF. The DNA of the CDR3 is TGTGCCAGCAGCTTGGGGACAGGGACTAACTATGGCTACACCTTC.

J is TRBJ2-3 and V is TRBV30; D remains ambiguous. The germline gives CDR1 GTSNPN, CDR2 SVGIG (reference sequence). The CDR3 consists of 11 residues. CDR3 sequence reads: CGVSETDTQYF. The CDR3 DNA sequence: TGTGGAGTTTCCGAGACAGATACGCAGTATTTT.

The chain employs TRBV3-1 (or the pseudogene TRBV3-2) and TRBJ2-2, with D possibly being TRBD2 (5 bases). V was pared by 0 bases and J by 5 bases, with 13 bases between. This CDR3 region has 16 residues. Germline-derived CDR1 and CDR2 are LGHDT and YNNKEL (reference sequence). CDR3 in amino acids: CASSQEVWTETGELFF. The CDR3 region has the DNA TGTGCCAGCAGCCAAGAAGTTTGGACTGAAACCGGGGAGCTGTTTTTT.

The chain joins TRBV25-1 to TRBJ1-6; D remains unclear. V lost 3 bases, J lost 10 bases, and 16 bases lay in between. This CDR3 has 15 amino acids. The germline V gene has CDR1 MGHDK and CDR2 SYGVNS. The DNA for the CDR3 is TGTGCCAGCAGTGAGGCCGCGGGGATAGGCTCACCCCTCCACTTT. Encoded protein: CASSEAAGIGSPLHF.

The rearrangement joins TRBV24-1 to TRBJ2-1, with D perhaps TRBD2 (6 bases). Germline CDR1 and CDR2: KGHDR and SFDVKD. Trimming took 7 bases from V and 0 from J, leaving 6 bases between them. The CDR3 consists of 13 residues. The CDR3 sequence is CATRAGSYNEQFF. CDR3 sequence (DNA): TGTGCCACCAGAGCGGGCTCCTACAATGAGCAGTTCTTC.

V and J are TRBV18 and TRBJ1-1; tentative D call: TRBD1 (5 bases). Germline V gene data show CDR1 as KGHSH and CDR2 as LQKENI. V was trimmed by 4 bases and J by 5 bases, leaving 17 bases between them. The CDR3 is 15 amino acids. CDR3 residues: CASSLMQGIGTEAFF. CDR3 DNA: TGTGCCAGCTCACTCATGCAGGGAATTGGGACTGAAGCTTTCTTT.

The chain joins TRBV5-1 to TRBJ2-7, with 9 bases fitting TRBD1. CDR3 length: 16 amino acids. CDR1 and CDR2 from the germline V gene are SGHRS and YFSETQ. J lost 4 bases, V lost 4 bases, and 12 bases had no gene match. CDR3 protein: CASSPTPGQGTYEQYF. The CDR3 DNA reads TGCGCCAGCAGCCCGACCCCGGGACAGGGAACGTACGAGCAGTACTTC.